Listed below are T cell receptor beta chains from one sample, sequenced in a study of T cells in Graves' hyperthyroidism and ophthalmopathy. TCRdb re-derived calls from the multiplex PCR reads in MiXCR, one entry per CDR3 protein. The repertoire includes about 59,000 distinct CDR3 sequences, roughly half of them detected once, and more than 3% sits in the top ten. Sequences were obtained from blood. These receptors were taken from a woman aged 60-75 years with Graves' ophthalmopathy. Both conserved end residues are part of each CDR3. A D gene is named only where the DNA matches it firmly. Clone size, where shown, is once, few, many, or a class for clones that have expanded.

V: TRBV5-1
D: -
size: -
J: TRBJ2-3
CDR3: CASSASGTVGTDTQYF
DNA: TGCGCCAGCAGCGCCTCCGGGACCGTCGGTACAGATACGCAGTATTTT

V: TRBV29-1
D: -
size: -
J: TRBJ2-5
CDR3: CSESTVRQETQYF
DNA: TGCAGTGAGTCGACAGTACGTCAAGAGACCCAGTACTTC

V: TRBV13
D: -
size: many
J: TRBJ2-5
CDR3: CASSLGGPRNQETQYF
DNA: TGTGCCAGCAGCTTAGGGGGGCCGAGGAATCAAGAGACCCAGTACTTC

V: TRBV2
D: -
size: many
J: TRBJ1-1
CDR3: CASSELRAANTEAFF
DNA: TGTGCCAGCAGTGAACTCAGGGCAGCAAACACTGAAGCTTTCTTT

V: TRBV6-4
D: TRBD2
size: many
J: TRBJ2-1
CDR3: CASSERGEYNEQFF
DNA: TGTGCCAGCAGTGAGCGGGGGGAATACAATGAGCAGTTCTTC

V: TRBV12-3/TRBV12-4
D: TRBD1
size: -
J: TRBJ2-5
CDR3: CASSSTGTGEGETQYF
DNA: TGTGCCAGCAGCTCCACCGGGACAGGGGAGGGAGAGACCCAGTACTTC

V: TRBV24-1
D: TRBD1
size: few
J: TRBJ2-1
CDR3: CATSDRTGGNEQFF
DNA: TGTGCCACCAGTGATCGGACAGGGGGCAATGAGCAGTTCTTC

V: TRBV15
D: -
size: -
J: TRBJ2-2
CDR3: CATSRDLSGTNTGELFF
DNA: TGTGCCACCAGCAGAGATCTCTCCGGGACTAACACCGGGGAGCTGTTTTTT

V: TRBV20-1
D: -
size: -
J: TRBJ2-7
CDR3: CSARWTDCSYEQYF
DNA: TGCAGTGCTAGATGGACAGACTGCTCCTACGAGCAGTACTTC

V: TRBV7-9
D: TRBD1
size: -
J: TRBJ1-4
CDR3: CASSWKTGDNEKLFF
DNA: TGTGCCAGCAGCTGGAAGACAGGGGACAATGAAAAACTGTTTTTT

V: TRBV6-2/TRBV6-3
D: -
size: many
J: TRBJ1-2
CDR3: CASSLIHRGDYGYTF
DNA: TGTGCCAGCAGTCTAATTCATCGCGGGGACTATGGCTACACCTTC

V: TRBV9
D: -
size: -
J: TRBJ1-2
CDR3: CASSPGGRLYGYTF
DNA: TGTGCCAGCAGCCCGGGAGGCCGACTCTATGGCTACACCTTC

V: TRBV5-1
D: -
size: -
J: TRBJ2-1
CDR3: CASSLTGGDNEQFF
DNA: TGCGCCAGCAGCTTGACTGGCGGCGACAATGAGCAGTTCTTC

V: TRBV19
D: TRBD1
size: few
J: TRBJ1-5
CDR3: CASSIVTGDYSNQPQHF
DNA: TGTGCCAGTAGTATAGTAACAGGGGACTATAGCAATCAGCCCCAGCATTTT

V: TRBV4-2
D: TRBD1
size: -
J: TRBJ1-1
CDR3: CASTLGTGAVSFF
DNA: TGTGCCAGCACCCTAGGGACAGGGGCAGTATCTTTCTTT

V: TRBV7-2
D: TRBD1
size: -
J: TRBJ2-3
CDR3: CASSRQRDRVQDTQYF
DNA: TGTGCCAGCAGCAGACAGAGGGACAGGGTTCAAGATACGCAGTATTTT

V: TRBV12-3/TRBV12-4
D: -
size: -
J: TRBJ2-5
CDR3: CASSLSEDQPQYF
DNA: TGTGCCAGCAGTTTATCGGAGGATCAGCCCCAGTACTTC

V: TRBV7-2
D: -
size: -
J: TRBJ2-1
CDR3: CASSLEGFGNEQFF
DNA: TGTGCCAGCAGCTTAGAGGGTTTCGGCAATGAGCAGTTCTTC

V: TRBV19
D: -
size: many
J: TRBJ1-4
CDR3: CASTLWDSEKLFF
DNA: TGTGCCAGTACCCTTTGGGACTCTGAAAAACTGTTTTTT

V: TRBV30
D: -
size: -
J: TRBJ2-7
CDR3: CAWRSGSAYEQYF
DNA: TGTGCCTGGAGGAGTGGCAGCGCCTACGAGCAGTACTTC

V: TRBV11-2
D: -
size: -
J: TRBJ1-3
CDR3: CASSLARGGNTIYF
DNA: TGTGCCAGCAGCTTAGCGAGAGGGGGAAACACCATATATTTT

V: TRBV5-4
D: TRBD2
size: -
J: TRBJ2-3
CDR3: CASSGLAGGLDTQYF
DNA: TGTGCCAGCAGCGGCCTAGCGGGAGGGTTGGATACGCAGTATTTT

V: TRBV20-1
D: -
size: many
J: TRBJ2-7
CDR3: CSARDPGTSTYEQYF
DNA: TGCAGTGCTAGAGATCCCGGGACTTCTACCTACGAGCAGTACTTC

V: TRBV9
D: TRBD2
size: -
J: TRBJ2-3
CDR3: CASSAGGSTDTQYF
DNA: TGTGCCAGCAGCGCGGGGGGTAGCACAGATACGCAGTATTTT

V: TRBV6-1
D: TRBD1
size: many
J: TRBJ1-4
CDR3: CASRIGTGGSGGQPLFF
DNA: TGTGCCAGCAGAATTGGGACAGGTGGGAGTGGGGGCCAACCTCTGTTTTTT

V: TRBV28
D: -
size: many
J: TRBJ2-5
CDR3: CASSLGRPGETQYF
DNA: TGTGCCAGCAGTTTGGGACGTCCAGGAGAGACCCAGTACTTC

V: TRBV5-1
D: TRBD1
size: -
J: TRBJ2-1
CDR3: CASSFGPQGGGNEQFF
DNA: TGCGCCAGCAGCTTTGGACCACAGGGGGGAGGCAATGAGCAGTTCTTC

V: TRBV20-1
D: TRBD2
size: -
J: TRBJ2-7
CDR3: CSAFTSGRAEDEQYF
DNA: TGCAGTGCTTTTACTAGCGGGAGGGCCGAGGACGAGCAGTACTTC

V: TRBV7-6
D: -
size: once
J: TRBJ2-1
CDR3: CASSQDATFPQFF
DNA: TGTGCCAGCAGCCAAGATGCCACATTCCCGCAGTTCTTC

V: TRBV20-1
D: -
size: -
J: TRBJ2-1
CDR3: CSAGVGGSYNEQFF
DNA: TGCAGTGCCGGAGTGGGGGGCTCCTACAATGAGCAGTTCTTC

V: TRBV11-2
D: -
size: many
J: TRBJ2-3
CDR3: CASSLSSTGDTQYF
DNA: TGTGCCAGCAGCTTATCGTCCACAGGAGATACGCAGTATTTT

V: TRBV4-2
D: -
size: once
J: TRBJ2-3
CDR3: CASSPISAGGTDTQYF
DNA: TGTGCCAGCAGCCCTATCTCGGCAGGGGGCACAGATACGCAGTATTTT

V: TRBV7-2
D: -
size: many
J: TRBJ2-3
CDR3: CASSLQVTDTQYF
DNA: TGTGCCAGCAGCCTACAGGTCACAGATACGCAGTATTTT

V: TRBV20-1
D: TRBD2
size: -
J: TRBJ2-7
CDR3: CSAPAPILAGGLYEQYF
DNA: TGCAGTGCTCCCGCACCCATACTAGCGGGAGGGCTCTACGAGCAGTACTTC

V: TRBV12-3/TRBV12-4
D: -
size: -
J: TRBJ2-5
CDR3: CASSPGLTGEGETQYF
DNA: TGTGCCAGCAGCCCCGGCTTAACAGGGGAGGGAGAGACCCAGTACTTC

V: TRBV6-2/TRBV6-3
D: TRBD1
size: -
J: TRBJ1-1
CDR3: CATTDREITEAFF
DNA: TGTGCCACCACTGACAGGGAAATCACTGAAGCTTTCTTT

V: TRBV15
D: -
size: -
J: TRBJ2-1
CDR3: CATSLRPDYNEQFF
DNA: TGTGCCACCAGCCTCCGTCCGGACTACAATGAGCAGTTCTTC

V: TRBV10-3
D: -
size: -
J: TRBJ2-3
CDR3: CAISDRPGPTDTQYF
DNA: TGTGCCATCAGTGACCGGCCCGGTCCCACAGATACGCAGTATTTC

V: TRBV25-1
D: -
size: many
J: TRBJ1-2
CDR3: CASSEYPGNYGYTF
DNA: TGTGCCAGCAGTGAATACCCGGGCAACTATGGCTACACCTTC

V: TRBV20-1
D: -
size: -
J: TRBJ2-7
CDR3: CSAPPCSYEQYF
DNA: TGCAGTGCACCTCCGTGCTCCTACGAGCAGTACTTC

V: TRBV20-1
D: -
size: once
J: TRBJ1-5
CDR3: CSAREVAGRGNQPQHF
DNA: TGCAGTGCTAGAGAGGTGGCAGGGAGGGGGAATCAGCCCCAGCATTTT

V: TRBV29-1
D: TRBD1
size: -
J: TRBJ2-3
CDR3: CSVESDRDSTDTQYF
DNA: TGCAGCGTTGAATCTGACAGGGATAGCACAGATACGCAGTATTTT

V: TRBV6-4
D: TRBD1
size: -
J: TRBJ2-6
CDR3: CASSDLGQGPNVLTF
DNA: TGTGCCAGCAGTGACCTTGGACAGGGGCCCAACGTCCTGACTTTC

V: TRBV19
D: -
size: many
J: TRBJ2-3
CDR3: CASRSDTDTQYF
DNA: TGTGCCAGTAGGTCGGACACAGATACGCAGTATTTT

V: TRBV9
D: -
size: -
J: TRBJ2-1
CDR3: CASSVGGGFAYNEQFF
DNA: TGTGCCAGCAGCGTAGGAGGGGGGTTTGCCTACAATGAGCAGTTCTTC

V: TRBV6-1
D: TRBD2
size: -
J: TRBJ2-7
CDR3: CAMGLAGAYEQYF
DNA: TGTGCCATGGGACTAGCGGGGGCCTACGAGCAGTACTTC

V: TRBV4-1
D: TRBD2
size: -
J: TRBJ2-3
CDR3: CASMGAGGYDTQYF
DNA: TGCGCCAGCATGGGAGCGGGGGGATACGATACGCAGTATTTT

V: TRBV11-2
D: -
size: many
J: TRBJ2-1
CDR3: CASSFGVYEQFF
DNA: TGTGCCAGCAGTTTCGGGGTCTATGAGCAGTTCTTC

V: TRBV6-2/TRBV6-3
D: -
size: many
J: TRBJ1-2
CDR3: CASSPRWAGKDYGYTF
DNA: TGTGCCAGCAGTCCGCGGTGGGCAGGGAAGGACTATGGCTACACCTTC

V: TRBV19
D: -
size: many
J: TRBJ2-5
CDR3: CASSIPGAGETQYF
DNA: TGTGCCAGTAGTATTCCCGGGGCCGGAGAGACCCAGTACTTC

V: TRBV2
D: TRBD1
size: -
J: TRBJ2-5
CDR3: CASYSSRQGAAWKETQYF
DNA: TGTGCCAGCTACTCCTCGCGGCAGGGGGCCGCCTGGAAGGAGACCCAGTACTTC

V: TRBV5-1
D: TRBD1
size: many
J: TRBJ1-1
CDR3: CASSLQGAETEAFF
DNA: TGCGCCAGCAGCTTACAGGGGGCCGAAACTGAAGCTTTCTTT

V: TRBV20-1
D: -
size: once
J: TRBJ1-6
CDR3: CSARDSGGAESPLHF
DNA: TGCAGTGCTAGAGATAGCGGGGGGGCAGAGTCACCCCTCCACTTT